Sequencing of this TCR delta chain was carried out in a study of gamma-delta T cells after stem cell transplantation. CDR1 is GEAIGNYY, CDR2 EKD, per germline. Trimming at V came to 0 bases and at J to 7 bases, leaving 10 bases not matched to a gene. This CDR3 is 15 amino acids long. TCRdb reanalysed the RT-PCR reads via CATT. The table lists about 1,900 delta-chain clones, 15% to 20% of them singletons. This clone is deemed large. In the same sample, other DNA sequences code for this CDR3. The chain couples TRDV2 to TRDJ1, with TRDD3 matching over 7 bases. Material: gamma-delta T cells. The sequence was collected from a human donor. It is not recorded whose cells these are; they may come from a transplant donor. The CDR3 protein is CACDTLGGYDGKLIF. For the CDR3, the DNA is TGTGCCTGTGACACCCTGGGGGGTTACGACGGTAAACTCATCTTT.